Below, 8 T cell receptor beta chains from the same sample are listed, as sequenced in a study of regulatory T cells in long-lasting Graves disease. To make TCR beta libraries, researchers used iRepertoire HTBI primers and Arm-PCR of CDR3 regions. One entry per CDR3 protein, called by TCRdb with MiXCR from the multiplex PCR reads. The sample yields some 410,000 distinct CDR3 sequences, less than 20% seen once. The time point denotes: newly diagnosed GD, antithyroid drugs for less than 3 months. The TCR library was made from RNA extracted from PBMCs. These data were also filed under a second study, of T cells in Graves' hyperthyroidism and ophthalmopathy.

Sequencing was performed on peripheral blood mononuclear cells (PBMCs), taken at new diagnosis, from a patient treated with antithyroid drugs. These receptors originate from a woman aged 25 to 39 with Graves disease.

The V and J genes are TRBV6-1 and TRBJ1-1, with D hard to call. Germline-derived CDR1 and CDR2 are MNHNS and SASEGT. This CDR3 comprises 11 residues. Trimming shortened V by 5 bases and J by 11 bases, and 12 bases separated the two germline ends. The CDR3 is CASSTWEWAFF. The CDR3 DNA sequence: TGTGCCAGCAGTACCTGGGAGTGGGCTTTCTTT.

This clonotype was seen more than once but under ten times. The CDR3 here is CSGYGLGTDTQYF. The CDR3, as DNA: TGCAGTGGGTACGGATTAGGCACAGATACGCAGTATTTT. This sequence joins TRBV20-1 and TRBJ2-3; D ambiguous. Germline values: CDR1 DFQATT, CDR2 SNEGSKA (reference sequence). CDR3 length: 13 amino acids. V was cut by 7 bases and J by 1 base, with 12 bases left in between.

As for this clonotype: One end of the junction varies from germline; a read error may be responsible. The CDR3 loop reads CASSPWTGSQETQYF. CDR3 DNA sequence: TGTGCTAGCAGCCCGTGGACAGGGTCTCAAGAGACCCAGTACTTC. J is TRBJ2-5 and V is TRBV7-7, with 8 bases aligning to TRBD1. The CDR3 is 15 residues long. From germline, CDR1 is SSHAT and CDR2 FNYEAQ (reference sequence).

This clonotype was counted many times. V is TRBV3-1 and J is TRBJ1-2; D possibly corresponds to TRBD1 (5 bases). Trimming removed 4 bases from V and 4 bases from J, with 25 bases in between. Germline CDR1 reads LGHDT; CDR2 reads YNNKEL (reference sequence). The CDR3 has 18 residues. The CDR3 sequence is CASSRLDIREAGAYGYTF. For the CDR3, the DNA is TGTGCCAGCAGCCGACTGGATATCAGGGAGGCAGGCGCCTATGGCTACACCTTC.

The rearrangement links TRBV12-5 to TRBJ2-1; 12 nucleotides line up with TRBD2. J was trimmed by 5 bases and V by 2 bases; bases with no gene match: 10. CDR3 size: 18 residues. CDR1 and CDR2 from the germline V gene are LGHNT and FRNRAP. The CDR3 region is CASGLYPGLAGPHNEQFF. For the CDR3, the DNA is TGTGCTAGTGGTTTGTATCCGGGACTAGCGGGTCCACACAATGAGCAGTTCTTC.

V is TRBV10-3 and J is TRBJ2-3; 7 bases agree with TRBD2. In germline, CDR1 is ENHRY, CDR2 SYGVKD. V dropped 4 bases and J dropped 0; count of bases not matched to a gene: 1. The CDR3 is 14 residues long. CDR3 loop: CAISGGGSTDTQYF. The CDR3, as DNA: TGTGCCATCAGTGGGGGAGGGAGCACAGATACGCAGTATTTT.

The sample holds a few counts of this clonotype. CDR3: CASSGQGNEKLFF. The CDR3 nucleotides are TGTGCCAGCAGTGGACAGGGCAATGAAAAACTGTTTTTT. J is TRBJ1-4 and V is TRBV7-2, with 8 bases identical to TRBD1. The V segment lost 6 bases and the J segment 5 bases; nucleotides outside the gene matches: 2. The CDR3 loop spans 13 amino acids. Germline V gene lookup returns CDR1 SGHTA and CDR2 FQGNSA.

This clonotype was picked up a small number of times. V usage is TRBV19 and J usage is TRBJ1-4, with 7 nucleotides matching TRBD1. With 10 bases clipped from V and 4 bases from J, the junction kept 9 bases outside the gene matches. Per germline, CDR1 LNHDA and CDR2 SQIVND (reference sequence). CDR3 size: 14 residues. CDR3 loop: CATSTTGINEKLFF. CDR3 DNA: TGTGCCACCAGCACGACAGGGATTAATGAAAAACTGTTTTTT.